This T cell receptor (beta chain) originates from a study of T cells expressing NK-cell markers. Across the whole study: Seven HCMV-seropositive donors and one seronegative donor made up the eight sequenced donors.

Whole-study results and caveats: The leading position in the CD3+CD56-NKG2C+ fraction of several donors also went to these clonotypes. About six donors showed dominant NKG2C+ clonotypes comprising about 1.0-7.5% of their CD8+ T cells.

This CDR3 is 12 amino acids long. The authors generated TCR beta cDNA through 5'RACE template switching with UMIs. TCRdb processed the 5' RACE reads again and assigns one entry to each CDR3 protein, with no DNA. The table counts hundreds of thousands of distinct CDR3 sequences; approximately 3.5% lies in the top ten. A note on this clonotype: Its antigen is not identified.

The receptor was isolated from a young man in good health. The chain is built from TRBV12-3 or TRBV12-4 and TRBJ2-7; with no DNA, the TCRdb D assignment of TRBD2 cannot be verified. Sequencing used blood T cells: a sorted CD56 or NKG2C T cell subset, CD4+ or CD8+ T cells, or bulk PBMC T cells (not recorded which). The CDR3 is CASSNARGEQYF.